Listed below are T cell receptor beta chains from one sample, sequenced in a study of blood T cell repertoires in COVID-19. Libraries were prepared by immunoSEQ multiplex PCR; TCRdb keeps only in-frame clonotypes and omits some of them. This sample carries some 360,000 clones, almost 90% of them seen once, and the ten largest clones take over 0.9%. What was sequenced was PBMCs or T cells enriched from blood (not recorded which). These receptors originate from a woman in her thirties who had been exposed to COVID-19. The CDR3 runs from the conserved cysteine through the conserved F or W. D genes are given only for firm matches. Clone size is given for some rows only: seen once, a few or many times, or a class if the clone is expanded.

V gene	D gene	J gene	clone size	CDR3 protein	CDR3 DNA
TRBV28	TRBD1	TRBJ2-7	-	CASSFLGQGISYEQYF	TGTGCCAGCAGTTTCCTCGGACAGGGGATCTCCTACGAGCAGTACTTC
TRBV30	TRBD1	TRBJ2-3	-	CAWGDRGRGDTQYF	TGTGCCTGGGGAGACAGGGGGCGAGGGGATACGCAGTATTTT
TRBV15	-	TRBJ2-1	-	CATRAEGGSSYNEQFF	TGTGCCACCAGGGCTGAAGGGGGAAGCTCCTACAATGAGCAGTTCTTC
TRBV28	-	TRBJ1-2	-	CASREGWGYTF	TGTGCCAGCAGGGAGGGTTGGGGCTACACCTTC
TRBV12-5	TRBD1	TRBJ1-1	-	CAGKSRDSSGEAFF	TGTGCTGGCAAGTCCCGGGACAGCTCGGGTGAAGCTTTCTTT
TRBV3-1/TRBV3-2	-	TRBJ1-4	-	CASSQVPRDRNNEKLFF	TGTGCCAGCAGCCAAGTCCCCCGGGATCGTAATAATGAAAAACTGTTTTTT
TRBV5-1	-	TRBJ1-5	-	CASSLVRGFTFQYSNQPQHF	TGCGCCAGCAGCTTGGTTCGGGGGTTTACGTTCCAATATAGCAATCAGCCCCAGCATTTT
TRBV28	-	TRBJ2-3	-	CASSFPGVVLTDTQYF	TGTGCCAGCAGTTTTCCGGGGGTCGTCCTCACAGATACGCAGTATTTT
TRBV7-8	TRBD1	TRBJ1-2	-	CASSLAGQSYGYTF	TGTGCCAGCAGCTTAGCGGGACAGTCCTATGGCTACACCTTC
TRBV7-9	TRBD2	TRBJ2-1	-	CASSPLSGPYNEQFF	TGTGCCAGCAGCCCCCTTAGCGGGCCTTACAATGAGCAGTTCTTC
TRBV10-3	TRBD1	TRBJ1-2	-	CAISDGDRQDYGYTF	TGTGCCATCAGTGATGGGGACAGACAGGACTATGGCTACACCTTC
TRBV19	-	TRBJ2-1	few	CASSILGISFYNEQFF	TGTGCCAGTAGTATTCTCGGGATTTCTTTTTACAATGAGCAGTTCTTC
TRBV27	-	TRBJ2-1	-	CASSFSGTQQFF	TGTGCCAGCAGTTTTTCCGGGACACAGCAGTTCTTC
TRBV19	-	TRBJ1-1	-	CASSIGRNTEAFF	TGTGCCAGTAGTATTGGCAGGAACACTGAAGCTTTCTTT
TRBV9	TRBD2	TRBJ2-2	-	CASSGGLAGTGELFF	TGTGCCAGCAGCGGGGGACTAGCGGGCACCGGGGAGCTGTTTTTT
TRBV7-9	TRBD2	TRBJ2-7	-	CASSVGLAGGDEQYF	TGTGCCAGCAGCGTGGGACTAGCGGGAGGTGACGAGCAGTACTTC
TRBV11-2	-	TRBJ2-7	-	CASSPETSSYEQYF	TGTGCCAGCAGCCCGGAGACTAGTTCCTACGAGCAGTACTTC
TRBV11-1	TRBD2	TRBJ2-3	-	CASSLGLGLATDTQYF	TGTGCCAGCAGCTTAGGGCTCGGACTAGCGACGGATACGCAGTATTTT
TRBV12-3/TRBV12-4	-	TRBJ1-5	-	CASSIQGWQPQHF	TGTGCCAGCAGTATACAGGGCTGGCAGCCCCAGCATTTT
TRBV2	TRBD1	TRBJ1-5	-	CAIRGRLDQPQHF	TGTGCTATCAGGGGGCGGCTGGATCAGCCCCAGCATTTT
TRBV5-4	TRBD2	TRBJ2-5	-	CASSEPGLAEETQYF	TGTGCCAGCAGCGAGCCGGGACTAGCGGAAGAGACCCAGTACTTC
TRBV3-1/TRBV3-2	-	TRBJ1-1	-	CASSRQGSGTEAFF	TGTGCCAGCAGCCGGCAGGGTTCGGGCACTGAAGCTTTCTTT
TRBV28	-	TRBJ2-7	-	CASSHRAGPYEQYF	TGTGCCAGCAGCCACAGGGCAGGCCCCTACGAGCAGTACTTC
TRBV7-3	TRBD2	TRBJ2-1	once	CASSLWAGGGNEQFF	TGTGCCAGCAGCTTATGGGCGGGAGGGGGCAATGAGCAGTTCTTC
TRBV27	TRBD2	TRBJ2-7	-	CASSLFPRPGGSYEQYF	TGTGCCAGCAGTTTATTCCCGCGACCGGGGGGATCCTACGAGCAGTACTTC
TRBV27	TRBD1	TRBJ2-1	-	CASSLFGTVYNEQFF	TGTGCCAGCAGTTTATTTGGGACAGTATACAATGAGCAGTTCTTC
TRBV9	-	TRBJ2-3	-	CASSGGLLGVDTQYF	TGTGCCAGCAGCGGGGGACTTCTCGGGGTAGATACGCAGTATTTT
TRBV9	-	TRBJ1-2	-	CASSAPPGGYTF	TGTGCCAGCAGCGCCCCCCCAGGAGGCTACACCTTC
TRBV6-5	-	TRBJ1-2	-	CATSDTPNYGYTF	TGTGCCACCTCGGACACCCCTAACTATGGCTACACCTTC
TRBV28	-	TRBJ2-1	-	CASSGGRHSYNEQFF	TGTGCCAGCAGTGGGGGCAGACACTCCTACAATGAGCAGTTCTTC
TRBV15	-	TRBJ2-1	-	CATSNSYNEQFF	TGTGCCACCAGCAATAGCTACAATGAGCAGTTCTTC
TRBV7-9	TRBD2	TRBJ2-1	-	CASGANRGEQYNEQFF	TGTGCCAGCGGGGCTAACCGGGGGGAACAATACAATGAGCAGTTCTTC
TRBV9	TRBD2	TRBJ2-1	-	CASSVASRLAGGEQFF	TGTGCCAGCAGCGTAGCTTCGCGACTAGCGGGAGGTGAGCAGTTCTTC
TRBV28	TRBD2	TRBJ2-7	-	CASRPPSGTYEQYF	TGTGCCAGCAGGCCCCCTAGCGGAACCTACGAGCAGTACTTC
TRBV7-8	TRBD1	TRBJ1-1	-	CASSKPTGGTTEAFF	TGTGCCAGCAGCAAACCCACAGGGGGCACGACTGAAGCTTTCTTT
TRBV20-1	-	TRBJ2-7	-	CSARLYYEQYF	TGCAGTGCTCGACTATACTACGAGCAGTACTTC
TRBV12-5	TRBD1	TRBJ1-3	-	CASARDRGNTIYF	TGTGCTAGTGCCAGGGACAGGGGAAACACCATATATTTT
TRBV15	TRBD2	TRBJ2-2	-	CATSPGTSGRWVGNTGELFF	TGTGCCACCAGCCCCGGGACTAGCGGGAGATGGGTGGGGAACACCGGGGAGCTGTTTTTT
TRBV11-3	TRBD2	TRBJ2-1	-	CASSLPSGRDYNEQFF	TGTGCCAGCAGCCTCCCTAGCGGGAGAGACTACAATGAGCAGTTCTTC
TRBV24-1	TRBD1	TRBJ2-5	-	CATSEPGTGVKGETQYF	TGTGCCACCAGTGAACCTGGGACAGGGGTAAAGGGAGAGACCCAGTACTTC
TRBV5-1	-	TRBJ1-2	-	CASSPLGGQPLGGYTF	TGCGCCAGCAGCCCCCTCGGAGGACAGCCTCTTGGTGGCTACACCTTC
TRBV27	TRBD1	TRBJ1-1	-	CASSLLGQGMDTEAFF	TGTGCCAGCAGTTTATTGGGACAGGGTATGGACACTGAAGCTTTCTTT
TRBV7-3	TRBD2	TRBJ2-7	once	CASSLSGSSYEQYF	TGTGCCAGCAGCTTGAGCGGGAGCTCCTACGAGCAGTACTTC
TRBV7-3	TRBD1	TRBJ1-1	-	CASSLQGTGGGTEAFF	TGTGCCAGCAGCTTACAGGGGACAGGGGGTGGCACTGAAGCTTTCTTT
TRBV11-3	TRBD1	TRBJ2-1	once	CASSLMDRGSYNEQFF	TGTGCCAGCAGCTTAATGGACAGGGGCTCCTACAATGAGCAGTTCTTC
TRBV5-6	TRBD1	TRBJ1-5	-	CASSRQGRPNQPQHF	TGTGCCAGCAGTCGACAGGGTCGCCCAAATCAGCCCCAGCATTTT
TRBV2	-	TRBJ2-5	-	CASGLEETQYF	TGTGCCAGCGGACTCGAGGAGACCCAGTACTTC
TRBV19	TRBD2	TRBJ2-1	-	CASSWTSGPYNEQFF	TGTGCCAGTAGCTGGACTAGCGGACCCTACAATGAGCAGTTCTTC
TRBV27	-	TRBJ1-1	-	CASSLMVGANTEAFF	TGTGCCAGCAGTTTAATGGTTGGGGCGAACACTGAAGCTTTCTTT
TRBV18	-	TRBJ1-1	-	CASSPGGRNTEAFF	TGTGCCAGCTCACCGGGGGGGCGAAACACTGAAGCTTTCTTT
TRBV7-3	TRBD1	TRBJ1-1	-	CASSQQTGGNTEAFF	TGTGCCAGCAGCCAACAGACAGGGGGGAACACTGAAGCTTTCTTT
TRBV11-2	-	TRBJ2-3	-	CASSSFRTDTQYF	TGTGCCAGCAGCTCGTTCAGGACAGATACGCAGTATTTT
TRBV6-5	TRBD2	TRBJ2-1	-	CASSPGLADHNEQFF	TGTGCCAGCAGCCCCGGACTAGCGGATCACAATGAGCAGTTCTTC
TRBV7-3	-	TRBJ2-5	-	CASSPGRQETQYF	TGTGCCAGCAGCCCTGGCAGGCAAGAGACCCAGTACTTC